This section outlines one T cell receptor beta chain sequence together with its context. Its antigen is still unknown. The data derive from a study of cytomegalovirus exposure and HLA in healthy donors. Study overall: The roughly 110 validation repertoires used the same platform as the 650 to 850 first-cohort repertoires, a later analysis reported. Study outcomes and limitations: In vitro, a few CMV-associated chains proved specific for CMV antigens.

The germline V gene encodes CDR1 MNHNS and CDR2 SASEGT. Trimming left V 3 bases short and J 3 bases short, with 15 bases between. The CDR3 is made up of 15 amino acids. Profiled with immunoSEQ multiplex PCR; TCRdb holds only in-frame clones, not every one. The sample records roughly 58,000 clones, 80% to 95% being singletons. The sequenced material came from PBMCs. This chain links TRBV6-1 with TRBJ2-7; TRBD1 might be the D (6 bases). The origin of this receptor is a man in his late teens or twenties in good health and CMV-seronegative. CDR3 nucleotides: TGTGCCAGCAGTGATCTCAGGGGTAGGGGCTACGAGCAGTACTTC. It yields the protein CASSDLRGRGYEQYF.